Below are 15 T cell receptor beta chains sequenced from a single sample in a study of blood T cells in healthy people across ages. A J-beta primer mix and a sample-barcoded 5' primer were used in a second PCR of about 7 to 12 cycles. MiXCR, run by TCRdb on the 5' RACE reads, gives a single entry per CDR3 protein. The sample yields 1.2 million to 1.5 million distinct CDR3 sequences, roughly 40% seen once. Sequenced material: blood. Source of these receptors: a young woman in good health.

The genes are TRBV24-1 and TRBJ2-1, with D tentatively TRBD2 (5 bases). There are 15 residues in the CDR3. The germline CDR1 and CDR2 sequences are KGHDR and SFDVKD. Trimming removed 2 bases at V and 6 bases at J, with 13 bases between. This CDR3 is CATSDSVAGRNEQFF. Written as DNA, the CDR3 is TGTGCCACCAGTGATTCAGTTGCGGGCCGCAATGAGCAGTTCTTC.

This clonotype was counted between two and nine times. This rearrangement joins TRBV5-5 to TRBJ2-1, with TRBD1 matching 8 bases. This CDR3 is 15 amino acids long. CDR1 and CDR2 from the germline V gene are SGHKS and YYEKEE (reference sequence). V trimming: 4 bases; J trimming: 5 bases; junction bases outside the gene matches: 8. The CDR3, as DNA: TGTGCCAGCAGCGCCCCGGGACAGGTAAACAATGAGCAGTTCTTC. This translates into CASSAPGQVNNEQFF.

V usage is TRBV20-1 and J usage is TRBJ2-5; TRBD2 matches 11 bases. This CDR3 comprises 15 residues. Germline CDR1 DFQATT, CDR2 SNEGSKA (reference sequence). V lost 5 bases to trimming and J lost 1 base; unmatched junction nucleotides: 6. This CDR3 reads CSAPRTSGSQETQYF. The CDR3 DNA is TGCAGTGCTCCCCGGACTAGCGGGTCCCAAGAGACCCAGTACTTC.

The table lists this clonotype with many counts. This chain connects TRBV3-1 to TRBJ2-1, with TRBD2 identical over 11 bases. Germline lookup yields CDR1 LGHDT and CDR2 YNNKEL (reference sequence). This CDR3 spans 15 amino acids. Trimming at V came to 5 bases and at J to 6 bases, leaving 6 bases not matched to a gene. The CDR3 coding sequence is TGTGCCAGCAGCTATGCTAGCGGGAGGTTCAATGAGCAGTTCTTC. Protein: CASSYASGRFNEQFF.

V is TRBV6-1 and J is TRBJ2-3, with TRBD2 matching 12 bases. This CDR3 has 15 residues. Unmatched junction bases numbered 6, after V lost 7 bases and J lost 4 bases. Germline values: CDR1 MNHNS, CDR2 SASEGT. CDR3 bases: TGTGCCAGCAAAGAGACTAGCGGGGGCTCAGATACGCAGTATTTT. It specifies CASKETSGGSDTQYF.

This chain links TRBV5-1 with TRBJ1-5; D is perhaps TRBD1 (6 bases). CDR3 length: 15 amino acids. Germline CDR1 and CDR2: SGHRS and YFSETQ. V lost 8 bases and J 1 base, leaving 16 bases between the germline ends. CDR3 in amino acids: CARRWGAWSNQPQHF. The CDR3 DNA reads TGCGCCAGAAGGTGGGGGGCTTGGAGCAATCAGCCCCAGCATTTT.

The chain uses TRBV7-2 and TRBJ2-5; D is tentatively TRBD1 or TRBD2 (7 bases each). Germline CDR1 is SGHTA and CDR2 is FQGNSA. V lost 5 bases and J lost 7, with 23 bases in between. This CDR3 region has 16 residues. This CDR3 reads CASSPPRLAGGGTQYF. The DNA of the CDR3 is TGTGCCAGCAGCCCCCCCCGGCTAGCAGGGGGGGGGACCCAGTACTTC.

In its sample, this clonotype was seen many times. The DNA of the CDR3 is TGCAGCGTTGAAAATGAGGGCCTGGGTTACTATGGCTACACCTTC. Translation gives CSVENEGLGYYGYTF. J is TRBJ1-2 and V is TRBV29-1, with D unresolved. This CDR3 contains 15 residues. From germline, CDR1 is SQVTM and CDR2 ANQGSEA. V lost 2 bases, J lost 3 bases, and 16 bases lay in between.

The sample holds a few counts of this clonotype. V gene TRBV6-4 combines with J gene TRBJ2-5; maybe TRBD1 (5 bases). The DNA end is more similar to TRBJ2-7, so the J call may be wrong. CDR3 length: 12 amino acids. Germline V gene data show CDR1 as MRHNA and CDR2 as SNTAGT. The DNA for the CDR3 is TGTGCCAGCAGTGACTCAAGGGGCGAGCAGTACTTC. It encodes CASSDSRGEQYF.

The J gene is TRBJ1-4, the V gene TRBV9; 10 nucleotides match TRBD1. The CDR3 is 16 amino acids. Germline V lookup: CDR1 SGDLS, CDR2 YYNGEE. With 0 bases clipped from V and 7 bases from J, the junction kept 6 bases outside the gene matches. For the CDR3, the DNA is TGTGCCAGCAGCGTAGGGGACAGGGGATGGATTGAAAAACTGTTTTTT. This gives the protein CASSVGDRGWIEKLFF.

The chain carries TRBV20-1 and TRBJ2-3, with TRBD2 matching 8 bases. V lost 8 bases to trimming and J lost 2 bases; unmatched junction nucleotides: 18. This CDR3 is 17 amino acids long. Per germline, CDR1 DFQATT and CDR2 SNEGSKA (reference sequence). The CDR3 bases are TGCAGTACGGTCTACGCGGGAGGAAGGATAAACACAGATACGCAGTATTTT. Amino acids: CSTVYAGGRINTDTQYF.

This clonotype was picked up a small number of times. The V and J genes are TRBV30 and TRBJ2-3; TRBD1 matches at 7 bases. Germline V lookup: CDR1 GTSNPN, CDR2 SVGIG (reference sequence). The CDR3 is 13 residues long. V shed 0 bases and J 6 bases; nucleotides not matched to a gene: 3. This CDR3 reads CAWSVQGLDTQYF. CDR3 DNA: TGTGCCTGGAGTGTACAGGGGTTGGATACGCAGTATTTT.

This clonotype was counted only a few times. V gene TRBV29-1 combines with J gene TRBJ2-7; 14 bases align to TRBD2. Looked up from germline, CDR1 is SQVTM and CDR2 is ANQGSEA. The junction had 4 bases not matched to a gene; V was cut back by 6 bases and J by 6 bases. The CDR3 covers 13 residues. Written as DNA, the CDR3 is TGCAGCGTAGCGGGACTAGCGGGAGCCGAGCAGTACTTC. Protein: CSVAGLAGAEQYF.

This clonotype was recorded only once. The junction departs from germline at one end; a sequencing error may be responsible. V gene TRBV28 combines with J gene TRBJ2-3; D possibly corresponds to TRBD2 (6 bases). The germline gives CDR1 MDHEN, CDR2 SYDVKM. This CDR3 is 15 amino acids long. The DNA of the CDR3 is TGTGCCAGCAGACCGTCCGGTAGCGGAACAGGTACGCAGTATTTT. The encoded protein is CASRPSGSGTGTQYF.

This chain uses TRBV4-1 with TRBJ1-1, with TRBD1 matching over 8 bases. The length of the CDR3 is 15 residues. The germline V gene has CDR1 MGHRA and CDR2 YSYEKL. J was trimmed by 5 bases and V by 4 bases; bases with no gene match: 9. The CDR3 spells CASSRTRTGQTEAFF. The CDR3 coding sequence is TGCGCCAGCAGCCGGACAAGGACAGGGCAGACTGAAGCTTTCTTT.